The present entry profiles one T cell receptor beta chain with its context. Its antigen specificity is not known. No quality values exist for individual bases; no much larger clone is one base distant. These data come from a study of CD8 T cells in ankylosing spondylitis (dated by TCRdb to between 2016 and 2019). In the study overall: To find TCR variants linked to disease, the study profiled T cell receptor beta repertoires in ankylosing spondylitis patients and healthy donors. The full study cohort was made up of about two dozen ankylosing spondylitis patients and about a hundred healthy donors. Peripheral blood was sampled, and synovial fluid was additionally collected from ankylosing spondylitis patients. What the authors observed across the whole study: In peripheral blood, the disease-linked clones were found at relatively low frequencies and had a CD8+ phenotype. According to the report, matched synovial fluid samples from ankylosing spondylitis patients were significantly enriched for the disease-linked clones. Blood from ankylosing spondylitis patients appeared to be characterized by a TCR beta motif composed of under 10 highly homologous amino acid variants. Some TCR beta motif variants had previously been reported in synovial fluid and blood of reactive arthritis patients, which suggested common disease-initiation mechanisms.

The CDR1 and CDR2 encoded by the germline V gene are MNHNS and SASEGT. Trimming at the junction amounts to 6 bases on V and 0 bases on J, and the germline ends lie 11 bases apart. The CDR3 starts with the cysteine, ends with the phenylalanine, and has 14 residues. Here the CDR3 DNA is all that survives: 42 bases in frame from base 1. Instrument on record: Illumina HiSeq 2500. Quantitative 5'-RACE with molecular barcodes was used to prepare TCR beta libraries. The source study handled its data this way. A new computational method, built on a probabilistic model of VDJ rearrangement, was used to identify disease-linked TCR variants. TCRdb cleaned the public reads at Q25 with fastp, built clones with MiXCR and kept in-frame beta chains. Rows are unified per CDR3 protein, each entry keeping the most common DNA and genes. TCRdb's processing, not the study's, gives the V and J calls here. For this sample the table gives 750,000 to 850,000 distinct CDR3 sequences, of which 12% were detected only once. The top ten constitute just over 0.5% of the sample.

This sequence originates from a male donor with ankylosing spondylitis. Source material: blood, either unsorted or a sorted T cell fraction (not recorded which). This chain joins TRBV6-1 to TRBJ1-1; the D gene lacks a confident call. At the DNA level, the sequence is TGTGCCAGCAGGGAACGGCCCCTGAACACTGAAGCTTTCTTT. It encodes CASRERPLNTEAFF.